Each of the 5 T cell receptor beta chains below was sequenced from the same sample in a study of blood T cell repertoires in COVID-19. Only in-frame clones appear in the TCRdb table, and some are missing; sequencing was by immunoSEQ multiplex PCR. Altogether 300,000 to 400,000 clones are present, 85% being singletons, with the ten largest covering about 1.9%. The sequenced sample was PBMCs or T cells enriched from blood (not recorded which). The source of these receptors is a woman aged 30 to 39 who had been exposed to COVID-19.

This clone showed up just once. The genes are TRBV16 and TRBJ2-7; 10 bases are a match to TRBD1. With 2 bases clipped from V and 7 bases from J, the junction kept 11 bases outside the gene matches. This CDR3 is 16 amino acids long. CDR1 and CDR2 from the germline V gene are KGHSY and FQNENV. The CDR3, as DNA: TGTGCCAGCAGCCAAGTAGCGGGACAGGGGACTTCTGAGCAGTACTTC. As protein: CASSQVAGQGTSEQYF.

The chain uses TRBV5-6 and TRBJ2-1, with TRBD2 as a possible D gene (6 bases). V shed 3 bases and J shed 7 bases, with 11 bases lying between them. The CDR3 has 13 amino acids. CDR1 is SGHDT and CDR2 is YYEEEE in the germline V gene. CDR3 nucleotide sequence: TGTGCCAGCAGCTCGGGACTGAGGAATGAGCAGTTCTTC. The encoded protein is CASSSGLRNEQFF.

The rearrangement uses TRBV5-4 and TRBJ2-7; TRBD2 agrees at 7 bases. This CDR3 region has 14 residues. Germline assignment: CDR1 SGHNT and CDR2 YYREEE (reference sequence). The junction had 4 bases not matched to a gene; V was cut back by 3 bases and J by 1 base. The CDR3 spells CASSSGGFSYEQYF. DNA for the CDR3: TGTGCCAGCAGCTCCGGGGGGTTTTCCTACGAGCAGTACTTC.

V is TRBV9 and J is TRBJ2-1; D is uncertain. The V gene's germline CDR1 is SGDLS and CDR2 YYNGEE. There are 13 residues in the CDR3. The V end was cut by 4 bases, the J end by 5 bases, with 10 bases between. CDR3 DNA: TGTGCCAGCAGCATGGAGAGCCACAATGAGCAGTTCTTC. This gives the protein CASSMESHNEQFF.

Only one count was recorded for this clone. The chain recombines TRBV5-1 with TRBJ2-7, with TRBD1 matching 8 bases. Germline values: CDR1 SGHRS, CDR2 YFSETQ. V trimming: 3 bases; J trimming: 2 bases; junction bases outside the gene matches: 4. The CDR3 loop spans 14 amino acids. The CDR3 region is CASSSGTGPYEQYF. CDR3 nucleotide sequence: TGCGCCAGCAGCTCCGGGACAGGACCCTACGAGCAGTACTTC.